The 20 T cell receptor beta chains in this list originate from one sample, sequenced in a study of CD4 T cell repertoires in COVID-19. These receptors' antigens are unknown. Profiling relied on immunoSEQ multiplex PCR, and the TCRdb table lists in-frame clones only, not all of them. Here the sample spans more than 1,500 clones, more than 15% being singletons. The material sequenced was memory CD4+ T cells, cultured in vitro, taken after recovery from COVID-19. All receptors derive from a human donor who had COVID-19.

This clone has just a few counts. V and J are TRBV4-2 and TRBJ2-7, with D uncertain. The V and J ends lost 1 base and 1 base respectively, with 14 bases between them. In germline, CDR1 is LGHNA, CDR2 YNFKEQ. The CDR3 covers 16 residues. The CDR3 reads CASSQVYPVGSYEQYF. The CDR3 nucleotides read TGTGCCAGCAGCCAAGTTTATCCAGTAGGGTCCTACGAGCAGTACTTC.

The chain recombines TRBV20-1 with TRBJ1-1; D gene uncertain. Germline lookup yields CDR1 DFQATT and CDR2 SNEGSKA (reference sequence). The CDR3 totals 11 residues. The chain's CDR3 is CSPLGNTEAFF. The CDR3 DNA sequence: TGCAGCCCTCTGGGGAACACTGAAGCTTTCTTT.

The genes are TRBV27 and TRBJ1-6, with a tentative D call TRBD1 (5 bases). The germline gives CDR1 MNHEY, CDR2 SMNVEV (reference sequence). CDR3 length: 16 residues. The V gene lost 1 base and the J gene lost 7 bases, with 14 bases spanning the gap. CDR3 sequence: CASSLFGGSGNSPLHF. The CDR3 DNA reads TGTGCCAGCAGTTTATTTGGGGGTTCAGGAAATTCACCCCTCCACTTT.

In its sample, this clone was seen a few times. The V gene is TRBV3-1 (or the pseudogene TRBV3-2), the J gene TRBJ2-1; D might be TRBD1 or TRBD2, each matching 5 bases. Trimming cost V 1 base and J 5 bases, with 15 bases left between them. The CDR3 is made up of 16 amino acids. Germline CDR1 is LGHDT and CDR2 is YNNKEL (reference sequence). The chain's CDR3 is CASSQVRAGTHNEQFF. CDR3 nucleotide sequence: TGTGCCAGCAGCCAAGTTCGGGCAGGGACCCACAATGAGCAGTTCTTC.

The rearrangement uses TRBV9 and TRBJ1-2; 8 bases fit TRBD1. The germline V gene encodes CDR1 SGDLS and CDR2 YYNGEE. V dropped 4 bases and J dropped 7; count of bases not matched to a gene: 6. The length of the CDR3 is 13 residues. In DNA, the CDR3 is TGTGCCAGCAGCACCCGGACAGGGTTTGGCTACACCTTC. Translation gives CASSTRTGFGYTF.

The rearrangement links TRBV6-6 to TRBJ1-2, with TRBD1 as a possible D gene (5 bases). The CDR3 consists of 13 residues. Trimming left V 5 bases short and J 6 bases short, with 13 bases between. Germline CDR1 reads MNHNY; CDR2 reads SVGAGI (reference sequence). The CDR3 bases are TGTGCCAGCAGTCCCCGGGGGGGGGATGGCTACACCTTC. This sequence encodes CASSPRGGDGYTF.

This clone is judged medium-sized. CDR3 region: CASSLVGGQSNYGYTF. As DNA, the CDR3 is TGTGCCAGCAGCTTAGTAGGAGGACAGTCTAACTATGGCTACACCTTC. V is TRBV7-8 and J is TRBJ1-2; possible D gene TRBD1, 6 bases. CDR3 length: 16 amino acids. The V gene's germline CDR1 is SGHVS and CDR2 FQNEAQ. V lost 1 base and J lost 0, with 12 bases in between.

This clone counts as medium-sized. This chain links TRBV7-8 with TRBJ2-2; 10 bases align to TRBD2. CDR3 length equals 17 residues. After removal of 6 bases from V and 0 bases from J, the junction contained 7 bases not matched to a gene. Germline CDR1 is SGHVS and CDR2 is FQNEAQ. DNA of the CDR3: TGTGCCAGCAGAGGTCTAGCGGGGGCAACGAACACCGGGGAGCTGTTTTTT. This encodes CASRGLAGATNTGELFF.

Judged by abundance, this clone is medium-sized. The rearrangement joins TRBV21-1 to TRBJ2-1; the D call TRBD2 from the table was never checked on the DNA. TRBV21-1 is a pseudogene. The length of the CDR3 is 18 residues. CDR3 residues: CAEPLFTGALLFYNEQFF. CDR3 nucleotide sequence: TGTGCCGAACCTTTGTTTACTGGAGCCCTCCTATTCTACAATGAGCAGTTCTTC.

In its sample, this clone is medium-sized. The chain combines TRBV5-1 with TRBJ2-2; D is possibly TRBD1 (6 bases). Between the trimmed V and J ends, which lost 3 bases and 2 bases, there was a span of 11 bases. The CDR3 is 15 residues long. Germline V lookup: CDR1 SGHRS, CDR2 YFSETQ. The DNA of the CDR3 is TGCGCCAGCAGCTACGGACAGACAAACACCGGGGAGCTGTTTTTT. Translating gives CASSYGQTNTGELFF.

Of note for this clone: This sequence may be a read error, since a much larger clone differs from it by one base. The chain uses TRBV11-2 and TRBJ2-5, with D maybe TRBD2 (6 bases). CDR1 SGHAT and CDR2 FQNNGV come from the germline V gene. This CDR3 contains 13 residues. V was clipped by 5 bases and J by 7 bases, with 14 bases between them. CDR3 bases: TGTGCCAGCAGCGGTCCCGCCGGGGGGACCCAGTACTTC. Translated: CASSGPAGGTQYF.

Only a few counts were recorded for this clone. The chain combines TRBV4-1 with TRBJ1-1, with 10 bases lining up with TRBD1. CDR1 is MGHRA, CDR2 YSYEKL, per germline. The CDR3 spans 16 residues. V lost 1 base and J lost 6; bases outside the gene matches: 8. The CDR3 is CASSQGPGQGVPEAFF. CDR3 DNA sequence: TGCGCCAGCAGCCAAGGGCCAGGACAGGGGGTTCCTGAAGCTTTCTTT.

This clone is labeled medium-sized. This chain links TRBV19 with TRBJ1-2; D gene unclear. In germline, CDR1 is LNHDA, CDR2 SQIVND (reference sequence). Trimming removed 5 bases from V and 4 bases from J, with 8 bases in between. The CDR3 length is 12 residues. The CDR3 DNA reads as TGTGCCAGTAGTGGCCAGACCTATGGCTACACCTTC. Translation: CASSGQTYGYTF. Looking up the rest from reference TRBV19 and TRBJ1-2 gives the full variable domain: DGGITQSPKYLFRKEGQNVTLSCEQNLNHDAMYWYRQDPGQGLRLIYYSQIVNDFQKGDIAEGYSVSREKKESFPLTVTSAQKNPTAFYLCASSGQTYGYTFGSGTRLTVV.

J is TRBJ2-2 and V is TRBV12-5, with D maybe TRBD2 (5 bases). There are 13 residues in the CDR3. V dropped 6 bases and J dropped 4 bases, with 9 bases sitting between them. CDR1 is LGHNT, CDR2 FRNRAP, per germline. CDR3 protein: CASGTGSTGELFF. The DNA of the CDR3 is TGTGCTAGTGGGACGGGAAGCACCGGGGAGCTGTTTTTT.

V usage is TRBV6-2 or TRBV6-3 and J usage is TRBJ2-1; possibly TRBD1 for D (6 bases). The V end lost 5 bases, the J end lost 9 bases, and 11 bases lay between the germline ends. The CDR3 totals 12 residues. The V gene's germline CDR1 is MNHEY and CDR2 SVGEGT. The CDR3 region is CASSPRGGEQFF. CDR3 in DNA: TGTGCCAGCAGTCCACGAGGGGGTGAGCAGTTCTTC.

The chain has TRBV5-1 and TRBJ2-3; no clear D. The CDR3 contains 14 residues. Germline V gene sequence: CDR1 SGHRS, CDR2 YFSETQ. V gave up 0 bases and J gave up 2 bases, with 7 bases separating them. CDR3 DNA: TGCGCCAGCAGCTTGGAACGTGTCACAGATACGCAGTATTTT. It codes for CASSLERVTDTQYF.

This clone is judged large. CDR3 residues: CASSLDRVGQPQHF. The CDR3 coding sequence is TGTGCCAGCAGCTTAGACAGGGTGGGACAGCCCCAGCATTTT. The rearrangement uses TRBV7-8 and TRBJ1-5, with D possibly being TRBD1 (6 bases). Between the trimmed V and J ends, which lost 1 base and 7 bases, there was a span of 11 bases. The CDR3 contains 14 residues. Germline V gene data show CDR1 as SGHVS and CDR2 as FQNEAQ.

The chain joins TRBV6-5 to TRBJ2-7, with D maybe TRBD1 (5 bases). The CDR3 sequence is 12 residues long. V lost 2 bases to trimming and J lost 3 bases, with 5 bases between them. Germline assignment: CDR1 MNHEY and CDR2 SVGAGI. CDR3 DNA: TGTGCCAGCAGTTACGGACACTACGAGCAGTACTTC. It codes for CASSYGHYEQYF.

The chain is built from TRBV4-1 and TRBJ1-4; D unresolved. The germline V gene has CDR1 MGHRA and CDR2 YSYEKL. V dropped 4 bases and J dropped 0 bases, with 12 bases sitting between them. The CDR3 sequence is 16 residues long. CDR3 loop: CASSPIVGPTNEKLFF. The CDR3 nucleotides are TGCGCCAGCAGCCCCATAGTAGGACCAACTAATGAAAAACTGTTTTTT.

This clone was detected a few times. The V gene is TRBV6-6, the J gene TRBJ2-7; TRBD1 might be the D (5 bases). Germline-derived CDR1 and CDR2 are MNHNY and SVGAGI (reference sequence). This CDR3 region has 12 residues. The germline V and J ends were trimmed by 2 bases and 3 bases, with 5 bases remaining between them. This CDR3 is CASSYGHYEQYF. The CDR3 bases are TGTGCCAGCAGTTACGGACACTACGAGCAGTACTTC.